The 10 T cell receptor beta chains below come from one sample, sequenced in a study of cytomegalovirus exposure and HLA in healthy donors. PCR involved 60 Vbeta and 13 Jbeta primers. Sequencing used immunoSEQ multiplex PCR; TCRdb keeps in-frame clones, though not all of them. There are just over 200,000 clones in the sample; about two thirds occur only once, and less than 3% lies in the top ten. What was sequenced was PBMCs. These TCRs come from a man in his forties or fifties in good health and CMV-seropositive.

The rearrangement uses TRBV5-1 and TRBJ2-3; 7 bases align to TRBD2. Looked up from germline, CDR1 is SGHRS and CDR2 is YFSETQ. This CDR3 has 13 residues. V trimming: 10 bases; J trimming: 6 bases; junction bases outside the gene matches: 11. The CDR3 DNA reads TGCGCCCTTACGGGACTATTGGGCGATACGCAGTATTTT. Amino acid sequence: CALTGLLGDTQYF.

The chain links TRBV6-5 to TRBJ2-4, with D hard to call. CDR1 and CDR2 from the germline V gene are MNHEY and SVGAGI. V gave up 2 bases and J gave up 5 bases, with 10 bases separating them. This CDR3 region has 14 residues. CDR3 region: CASSYDITQNIQYF. DNA of the CDR3: TGTGCCAGCAGTTACGACATTACCCAAAACATTCAGTACTTC.

The chain is built from TRBV9 and TRBJ2-1; 10 bases line up with TRBD1. The CDR3 covers 16 residues. Germline V gene sequence: CDR1 SGDLS, CDR2 YYNGEE. After removal of 3 bases from V and 6 bases from J, the junction contained 9 bases not matched to a gene. CDR3 DNA: TGTGCCAGCAGCGCCGACAGGGGGCCGGTAAGCAATGAGCAGTTCTTC. This translates into CASSADRGPVSNEQFF.

The rearrangement uses TRBV9 and TRBJ1-2; D is possibly TRBD1 (5 bases). V was shortened by 0 bases and J by 4 bases, with 10 bases between the two germline ends. Germline V lookup: CDR1 SGDLS, CDR2 YYNGEE. CDR3 length: 14 residues. Here the CDR3 reads CASSVAQAPYGYTF. DNA for the CDR3: TGTGCCAGCAGCGTAGCACAGGCCCCCTATGGCTACACCTTC.

This chain joins TRBV6-1 and TRBJ2-5, with TRBD1 matching 7 bases. The CDR3 totals 16 residues. Germline CDR1 MNHNS, CDR2 SASEGT. Trimming took 0 bases from V and 5 from J; bases not matched to a gene: 9. In nucleotides, the CDR3 is TGTGCCAGCAGTGAAGCTATTACAGGGGTAGGGGAGACCCAGTACTTC. Its protein is CASSEAITGVGETQYF.

In this sample, this clone turned up once. This chain's CDR3 is CASSSEVLRGGGELFF. CDR3 bases: TGTGCCAGCAGCTCAGAAGTACTACGGGGTGGCGGGGAGCTGTTTTTT. This chain connects TRBV5-4 to TRBJ2-2; D may be TRBD2 (5 bases). Trimming took off 3 bases at V and 7 bases at J, with 19 bases between the two ends. The length of the CDR3 is 16 residues. CDR1 SGHNT and CDR2 YYREEE come from the germline V gene (reference sequence). The variable domain in full, completed from reference TRBV5-4 and TRBJ2-2, reads ETGVTQSPTHLIKTRGQQVTLRCSSQSGHNTVSWYQQALGQGPQFIFQYYREEENGRGNFPPRFSGLQFPNYSSELNVNALELDDSALYLCASSSEVLRGGGELFFGEGSRLTVL.

This chain links TRBV14 with TRBJ2-3; D gene unclear. The CDR3 runs 16 residues. Germline V gives CDR1 SGHDN, CDR2 FVKESK. V gave up 1 base and J gave up 0 bases, with 11 bases separating them. The CDR3: CASSQGVLLSTDTQYF. The CDR3 coding sequence is TGTGCCAGCAGCCAAGGAGTACTACTGAGCACAGATACGCAGTATTTT.

Turning to this clone: The same CDR3 arises from other DNA sequences in this sample as well. The chain links TRBV7-9 to TRBJ1-6; the match to TRBD1 covers 8 bases. The germline V gene encodes CDR1 SEHNR and CDR2 FQNEAQ (reference sequence). The V segment lost 4 bases and the J segment 7 bases; nucleotides outside the gene matches: 3. The CDR3 spans 14 residues. The CDR3: CASSSQGGNSPLHF. The CDR3 nucleotides read TGTGCCAGCAGCTCACAGGGGGGGAATTCACCCCTCCACTTT.

The CDR3 loop is CASSLGGQGGEQFF. The CDR3 DNA reads TGTGCCAGCAGCTTGGGGGGACAGGGTGGTGAGCAGTTCTTC. The V and J genes are TRBV5-5 and TRBJ2-1, with TRBD1 matching 9 bases. V lost 0 bases, J lost 9 bases, and 4 bases stayed unmatched. The CDR3 has 14 residues. Germline loops: CDR1 SGHKS, CDR2 YYEKEE (reference sequence).

This sequence joins TRBV2 and TRBJ2-2; D perhaps matches TRBD1 (5 bases). This CDR3 contains 13 residues. Deletions cut 10 bases from V and 4 bases from J, with 13 bases between. Germline V gene sequence: CDR1 SNHLY, CDR2 FYNNEI. The CDR3 is CATSGFSTGELFF. The CDR3, as DNA: TGTGCCACGTCAGGGTTCAGCACCGGGGAGCTGTTTTTT.